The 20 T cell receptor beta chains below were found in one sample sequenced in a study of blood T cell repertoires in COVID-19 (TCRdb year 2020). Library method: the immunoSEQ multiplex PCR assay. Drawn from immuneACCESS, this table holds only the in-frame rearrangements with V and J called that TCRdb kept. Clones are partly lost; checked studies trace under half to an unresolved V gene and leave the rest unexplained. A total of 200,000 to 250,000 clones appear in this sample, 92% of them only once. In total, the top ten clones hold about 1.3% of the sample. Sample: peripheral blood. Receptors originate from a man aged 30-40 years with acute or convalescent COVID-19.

The CDR3 spells CATRERGGTEKLFF. In DNA, the CDR3 is TGTGCCACCAGAGAGAGGGGAGGGACGGAAAAACTGTTTTTT. J is TRBJ1-4 and V is TRBV28; D may be TRBD1 (5 bases). Germline CDR1 is MDHEN and CDR2 is SYDVKM. This CDR3 spans 14 amino acids. V lost 10 bases to trimming and J lost 8 bases, with 20 bases between them.

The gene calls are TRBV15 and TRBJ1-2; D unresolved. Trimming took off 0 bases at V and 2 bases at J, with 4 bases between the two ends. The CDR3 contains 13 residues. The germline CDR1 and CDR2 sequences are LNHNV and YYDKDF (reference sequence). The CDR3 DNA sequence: TGTGCCACCAGCAGAGACCAGAACTATGGCTACACCTTC. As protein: CATSRDQNYGYTF.

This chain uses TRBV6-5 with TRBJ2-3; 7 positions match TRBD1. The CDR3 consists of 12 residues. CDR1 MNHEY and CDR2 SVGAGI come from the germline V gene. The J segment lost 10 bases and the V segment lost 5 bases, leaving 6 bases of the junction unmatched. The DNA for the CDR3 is TGTGCCAGCAGTACAGGGACAGAGCCGCAGTATTTT. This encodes CASSTGTEPQYF.

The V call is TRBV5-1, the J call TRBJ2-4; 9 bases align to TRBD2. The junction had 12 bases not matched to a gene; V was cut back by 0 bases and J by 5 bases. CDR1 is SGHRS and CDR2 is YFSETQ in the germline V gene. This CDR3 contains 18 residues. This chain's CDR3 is CASSLVEYGGRDQNIQYF. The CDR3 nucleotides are TGCGCCAGCAGCTTGGTAGAGTACGGCGGGAGGGACCAAAACATTCAGTACTTC.

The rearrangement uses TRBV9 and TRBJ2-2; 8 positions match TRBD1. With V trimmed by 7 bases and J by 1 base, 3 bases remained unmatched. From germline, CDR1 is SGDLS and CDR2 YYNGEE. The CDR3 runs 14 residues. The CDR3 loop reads CASGDRGNTGELFF. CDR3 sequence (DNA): TGTGCCAGCGGCGACAGGGGGAACACCGGGGAGCTGTTTTTT.

The CDR3 DNA is TGCGCCAGCAGCGAAACAGGGTGGAGCGAAAAACTGTTTTTT. This gives the protein CASSETGWSEKLFF. V gene TRBV5-1 combines with J gene TRBJ1-4, with a tentative D call TRBD1 (6 bases). Trimming removed 4 bases from V and 8 bases from J, with 15 bases in between. The CDR3 runs 14 residues. Per germline, CDR1 SGHRS and CDR2 YFSETQ. The complete variable domain, with remaining parts taken from reference TRBV5-1 and TRBJ1-4, reads KAGVTQTPRYLIKTRGQQVTLSCSPISGHRSVSWYQQTPGQGLQFLFEYFSETQRNKGNFPGRFSGRQFSNSRSEMNVSTLELGDSALYLCASSETGWSEKLFFGSGTQLSVL.

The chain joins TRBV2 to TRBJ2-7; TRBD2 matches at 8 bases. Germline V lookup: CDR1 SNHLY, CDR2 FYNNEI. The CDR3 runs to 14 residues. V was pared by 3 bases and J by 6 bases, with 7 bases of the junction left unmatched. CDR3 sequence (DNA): TGTGCCAGCAGTGAGTACAGGACTAGCACCGAGCAGTACTTC. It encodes CASSEYRTSTEQYF.

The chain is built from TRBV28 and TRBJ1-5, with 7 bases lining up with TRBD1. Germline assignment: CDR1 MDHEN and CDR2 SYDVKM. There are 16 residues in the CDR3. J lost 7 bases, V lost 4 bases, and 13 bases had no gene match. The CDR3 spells CASSSQSRGRVQPQHF. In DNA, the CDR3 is TGTGCCAGCAGTTCACAAAGTAGGGGGCGCGTGCAGCCCCAGCATTTT.

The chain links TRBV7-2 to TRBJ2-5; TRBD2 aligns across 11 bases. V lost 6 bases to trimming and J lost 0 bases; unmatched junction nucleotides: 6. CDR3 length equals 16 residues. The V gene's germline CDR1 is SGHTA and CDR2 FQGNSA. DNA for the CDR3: TGTGCCAGCAGGAGAACTAGCGGGAGATACCAAGAGACCCAGTACTTC. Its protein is CASRRTSGRYQETQYF. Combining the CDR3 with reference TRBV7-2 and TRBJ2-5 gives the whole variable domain GAGVSQSPSNKVTEKGKDVELRCDPISGHTALYWYRQSLGQGLEFLIYFQGNSAPDKSGLPSDRFSAERTGGSVSTLTIQRTQQEDSAVYLCASRRTSGRYQETQYFGPGTRLLVL.

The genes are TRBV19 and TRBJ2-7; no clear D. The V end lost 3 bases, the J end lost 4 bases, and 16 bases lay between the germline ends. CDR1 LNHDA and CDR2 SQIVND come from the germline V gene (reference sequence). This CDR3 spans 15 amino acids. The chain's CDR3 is CASSISLLPSYEQYF. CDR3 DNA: TGTGCCAGTAGTATTTCACTACTACCCTCTTACGAGCAGTACTTC. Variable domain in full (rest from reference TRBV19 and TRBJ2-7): DGGITQSPKYLFRKEGQNVTLSCEQNLNHDAMYWYRQDPGQGLRLIYYSQIVNDFQKGDIAEGYSVSREKKESFPLTVTSAQKNPTAFYLCASSISLLPSYEQYFGPGTRLTVT.

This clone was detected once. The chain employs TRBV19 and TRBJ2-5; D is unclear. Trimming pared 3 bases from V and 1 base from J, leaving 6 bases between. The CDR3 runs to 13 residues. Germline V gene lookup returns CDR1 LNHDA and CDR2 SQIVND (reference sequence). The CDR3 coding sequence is TGTGCCAGTAGTATCGCACTCCAAGAGACCCAGTACTTC. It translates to CASSIALQETQYF.

CDR3 protein: CAISASQGNTEAFF. The CDR3 coding sequence is TGTGCCATCAGTGCCTCACAGGGGAACACTGAAGCTTTCTTT. The V call is TRBV10-3, the J call TRBJ1-1; perhaps TRBD1 as D (6 bases). V was cut by 4 bases and J by 1 base, with 10 bases left in between. Germline V gene lookup returns CDR1 ENHRY and CDR2 SYGVKD. The CDR3 spans 14 residues.

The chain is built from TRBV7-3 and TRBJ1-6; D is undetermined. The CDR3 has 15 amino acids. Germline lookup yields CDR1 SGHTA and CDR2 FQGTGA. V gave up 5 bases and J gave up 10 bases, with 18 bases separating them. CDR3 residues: CASSPNPGFSSPLHF. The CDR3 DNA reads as TGTGCCAGCAGCCCTAACCCCGGGTTTAGCTCACCCCTCCACTTT.

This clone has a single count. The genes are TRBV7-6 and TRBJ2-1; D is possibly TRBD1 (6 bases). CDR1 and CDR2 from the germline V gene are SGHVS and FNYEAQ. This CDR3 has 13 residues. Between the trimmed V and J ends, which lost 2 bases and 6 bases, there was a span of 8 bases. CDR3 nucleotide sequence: TGTGCCAGCAGCTTAAACAGGGTCAATGAGCAGTTCTTC. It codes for CASSLNRVNEQFF.

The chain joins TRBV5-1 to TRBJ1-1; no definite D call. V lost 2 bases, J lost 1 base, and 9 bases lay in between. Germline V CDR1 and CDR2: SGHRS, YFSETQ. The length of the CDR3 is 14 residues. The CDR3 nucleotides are TGCGCCAGCAGCTTATCAGCGACGAACACTGAAGCTTTCTTT. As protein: CASSLSATNTEAFF.

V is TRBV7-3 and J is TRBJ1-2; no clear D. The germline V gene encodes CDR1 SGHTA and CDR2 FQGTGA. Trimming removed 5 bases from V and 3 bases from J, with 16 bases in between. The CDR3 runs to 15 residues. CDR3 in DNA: TGTGCCAGCAGCCGAGGTCCGGGGAGGGACTATGGCTACACCTTC. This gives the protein CASSRGPGRDYGYTF.

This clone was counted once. The CDR3 protein is CASSSPPQHF. The CDR3 bases are TGTGCCAGCAGCTCCCCTCCCCAGCATTTT. J is TRBJ1-5 and V is TRBV7-9; D gene uncertain. CDR1 is SEHNR, CDR2 FQNEAQ, per germline (reference sequence). The CDR3 length is 10 residues. V dropped 4 bases and J dropped 10 bases, with 5 bases sitting between them.

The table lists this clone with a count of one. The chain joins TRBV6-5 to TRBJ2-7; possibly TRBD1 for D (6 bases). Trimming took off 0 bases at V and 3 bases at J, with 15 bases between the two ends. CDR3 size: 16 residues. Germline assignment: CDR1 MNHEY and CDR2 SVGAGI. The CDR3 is CASSYSSGGLFYEQYF. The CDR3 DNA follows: TGTGCCAGCAGTTACTCGTCTGGGGGCCTTTTCTACGAGCAGTACTTC.

CDR3 DNA sequence: TGTGCTAGTGGTTTAGGACTAGCGGGTACTGATGAGCAGTTCTTC. Protein: CASGLGLAGTDEQFF. The gene calls are TRBV12-5 and TRBJ2-1; 11 bases fit TRBD2. V gave up 3 bases and J gave up 8 bases; unmatched junction bases: 6. The CDR3 length is 15 residues. Germline CDR1 LGHNT, CDR2 FRNRAP.

CDR3: CASSPGTAPTKNIQYF. In nucleotides, the CDR3 is TGTGCCAGCAGCCCAGGGACAGCCCCGACGAAAAACATTCAGTACTTC. The chain couples TRBV7-8 to TRBJ2-4, with 7 bases matching TRBD1. The CDR3 consists of 16 residues. Trimming cost V 5 bases and J 4 bases; bases outside gene matches: 11. Germline V lookup: CDR1 SGHVS, CDR2 FQNEAQ.